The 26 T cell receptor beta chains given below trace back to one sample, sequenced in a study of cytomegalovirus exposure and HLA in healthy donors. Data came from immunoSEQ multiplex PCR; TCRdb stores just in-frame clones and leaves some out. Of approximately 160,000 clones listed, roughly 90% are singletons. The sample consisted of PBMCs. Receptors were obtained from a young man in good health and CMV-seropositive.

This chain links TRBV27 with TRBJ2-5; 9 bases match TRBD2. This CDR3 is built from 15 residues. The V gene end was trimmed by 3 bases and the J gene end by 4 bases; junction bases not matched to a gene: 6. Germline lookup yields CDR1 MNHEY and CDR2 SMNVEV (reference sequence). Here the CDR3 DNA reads TGTGCCAGCAGTTTTAGCGGGAGCGGTGGAGAGACCCAGTACTTC. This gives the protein CASSFSGSGGETQYF.

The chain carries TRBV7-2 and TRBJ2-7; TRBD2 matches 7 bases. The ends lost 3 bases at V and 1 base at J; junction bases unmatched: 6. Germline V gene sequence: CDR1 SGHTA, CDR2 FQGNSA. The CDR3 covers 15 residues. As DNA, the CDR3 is TGTGCCAGCAGCTTGCGGGAGACAGTTTCCTACGAGCAGTACTTC. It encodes CASSLRETVSYEQYF.

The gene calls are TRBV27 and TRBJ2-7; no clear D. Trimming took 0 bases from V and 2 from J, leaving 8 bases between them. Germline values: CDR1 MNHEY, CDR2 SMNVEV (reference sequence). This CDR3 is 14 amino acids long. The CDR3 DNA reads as TGTGCCAGCAGTTTATCCCACTCACCCTACGAGCAGTACTTC. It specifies CASSLSHSPYEQYF.

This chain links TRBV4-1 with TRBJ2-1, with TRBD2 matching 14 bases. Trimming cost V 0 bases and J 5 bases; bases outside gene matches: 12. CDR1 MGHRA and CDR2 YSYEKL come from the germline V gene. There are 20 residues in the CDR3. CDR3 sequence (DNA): TGCGCCAGCAGCCAAGAGAACGCGGGTGGGGGACTAGCGGGAGACAATGAGCAGTTCTTC. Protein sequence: CASSQENAGGGLAGDNEQFF.

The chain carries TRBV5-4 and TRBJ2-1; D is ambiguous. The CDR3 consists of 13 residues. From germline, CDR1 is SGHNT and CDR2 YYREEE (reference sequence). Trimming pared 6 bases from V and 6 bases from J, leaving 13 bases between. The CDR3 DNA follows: TGTGCCAGCAAATCGAGTAGCAGCAATGAGCAGTTCTTC. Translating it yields CASKSSSSNEQFF. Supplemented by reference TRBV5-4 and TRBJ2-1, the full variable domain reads ETGVTQSPTHLIKTRGQQVTLRCSSQSGHNTVSWYQQALGQGPQFIFQYYREEENGRGNFPPRFSGLQFPNYSSELNVNALELDDSALYLCASKSSSSNEQFFGPGTRLTVL.

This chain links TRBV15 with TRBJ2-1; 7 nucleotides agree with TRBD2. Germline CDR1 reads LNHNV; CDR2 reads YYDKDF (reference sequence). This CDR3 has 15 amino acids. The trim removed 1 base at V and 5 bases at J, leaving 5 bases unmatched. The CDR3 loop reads CATSRAGTMDNEQFF. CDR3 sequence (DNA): TGTGCCACCAGCAGAGCCGGGACTATGGACAATGAGCAGTTCTTC.

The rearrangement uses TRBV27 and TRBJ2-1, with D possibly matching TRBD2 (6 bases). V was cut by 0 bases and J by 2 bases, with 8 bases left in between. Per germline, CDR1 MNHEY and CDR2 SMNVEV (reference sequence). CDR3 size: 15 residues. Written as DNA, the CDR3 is TGTGCCAGCAGTTTATCCGGCGGGACCTACAATGAGCAGTTCTTC. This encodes CASSLSGGTYNEQFF.

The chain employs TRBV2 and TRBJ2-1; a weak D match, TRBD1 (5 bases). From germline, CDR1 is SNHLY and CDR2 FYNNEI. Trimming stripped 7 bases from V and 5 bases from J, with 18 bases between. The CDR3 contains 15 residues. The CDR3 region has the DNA TGTGCCAGCACCGCTGAGCAGGGATTCGACAATGAGCAGTTCTTC. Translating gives CASTAEQGFDNEQFF.

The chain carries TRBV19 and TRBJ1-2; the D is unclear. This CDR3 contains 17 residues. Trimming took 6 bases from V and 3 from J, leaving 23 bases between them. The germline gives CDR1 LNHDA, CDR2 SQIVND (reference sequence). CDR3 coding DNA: TGTGCCAGTAGACCTCACGAGGTCTTAGGTAACGACTATGGCTACACCTTC. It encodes CASRPHEVLGNDYGYTF. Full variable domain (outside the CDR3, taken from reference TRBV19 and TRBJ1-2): DGGITQSPKYLFRKEGQNVTLSCEQNLNHDAMYWYRQDPGQGLRLIYYSQIVNDFQKGDIAEGYSVSREKKESFPLTVTSAQKNPTAFYLCASRPHEVLGNDYGYTFGSGTRLTVV.

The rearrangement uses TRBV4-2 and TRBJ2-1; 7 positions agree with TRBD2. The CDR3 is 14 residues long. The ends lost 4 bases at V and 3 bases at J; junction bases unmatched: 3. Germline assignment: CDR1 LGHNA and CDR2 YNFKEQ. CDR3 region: CASSPGGSYNEQFF. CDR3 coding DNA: TGTGCCAGCAGCCCAGGCGGGAGCTACAATGAGCAGTTCTTC.

CDR3 nucleotide sequence: TGTGCCAGCAGCTTAGCGCTAGGAACGGTTTCAGATACGCAGTATTTT. The encoded protein is CASSLALGTVSDTQYF. V gene TRBV7-6 combines with J gene TRBJ2-3; no reliable D call. Looked up from germline, CDR1 is SGHVS and CDR2 is FNYEAQ. The CDR3 runs 16 residues. The V and J ends lost 0 bases and 4 bases respectively, with 14 bases between them. The full variable domain, in which reference TRBV7-6 and TRBJ2-3 provide the parts outside the CDR3, is GAGVSQSPRYKVTKRGQDVALRCDPISGHVSLYWYRQALGQGPEFLTYFNYEAQQDKSGLPNDRFSAERPEGSISTLTIQRTEQRDSAMYRCASSLALGTVSDTQYFGPGTRLTVL.

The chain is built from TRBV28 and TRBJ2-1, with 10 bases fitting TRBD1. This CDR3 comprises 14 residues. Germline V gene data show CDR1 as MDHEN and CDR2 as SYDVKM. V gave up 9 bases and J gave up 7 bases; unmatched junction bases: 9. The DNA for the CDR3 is TGTGCCAGTGTCGGGACAGGGGATGTAAATGAGCAGTTCTTC. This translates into CASVGTGDVNEQFF.

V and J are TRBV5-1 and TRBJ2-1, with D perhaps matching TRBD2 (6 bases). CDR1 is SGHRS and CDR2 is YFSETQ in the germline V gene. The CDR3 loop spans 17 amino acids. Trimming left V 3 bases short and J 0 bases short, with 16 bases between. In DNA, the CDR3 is TGCGCCAGCAGCTCAGGAATTAGCGGAGGCTCCTACAATGAGCAGTTCTTC. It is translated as CASSSGISGGSYNEQFF.

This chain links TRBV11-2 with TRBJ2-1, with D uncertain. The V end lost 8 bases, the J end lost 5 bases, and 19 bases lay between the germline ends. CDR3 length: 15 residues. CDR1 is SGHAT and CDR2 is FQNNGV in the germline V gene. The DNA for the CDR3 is TGTGCCAGCCTCTTCGGTTCAGGTTACGACAATGAGCAGTTCTTC. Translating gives CASLFGSGYDNEQFF.

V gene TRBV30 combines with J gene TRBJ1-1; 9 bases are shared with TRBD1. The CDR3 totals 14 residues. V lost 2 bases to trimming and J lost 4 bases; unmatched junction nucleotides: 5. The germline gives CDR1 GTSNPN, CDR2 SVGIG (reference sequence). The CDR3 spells CAWSLLTGGTEAFF. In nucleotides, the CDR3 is TGTGCCTGGAGTTTGTTGACAGGGGGCACTGAAGCTTTCTTT.

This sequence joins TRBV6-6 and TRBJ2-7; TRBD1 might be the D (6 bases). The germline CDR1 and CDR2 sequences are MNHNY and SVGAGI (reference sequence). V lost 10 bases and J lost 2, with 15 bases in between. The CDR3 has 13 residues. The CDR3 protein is CATTPGVPYEQYF. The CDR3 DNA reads TGTGCCACTACCCCAGGGGTTCCCTACGAGCAGTACTTC.

CDR3 sequence reads: CASSSPTGRVSYNEQFF. Here the CDR3 DNA reads TGTGCCAGCAGTTCTCCCACCGGGAGGGTTTCCTACAATGAGCAGTTCTTC. The rearrangement uses TRBV28 and TRBJ2-1, with TRBD2 identical over 8 bases. Germline CDR1 and CDR2: MDHEN and SYDVKM. Trimming removed 4 bases from V and 1 base from J; junction bases left unmatched: 9. The CDR3 is 17 residues long.

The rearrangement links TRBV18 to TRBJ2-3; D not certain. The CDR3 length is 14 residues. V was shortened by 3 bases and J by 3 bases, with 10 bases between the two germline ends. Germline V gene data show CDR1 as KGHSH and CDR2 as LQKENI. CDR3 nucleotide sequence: TGTGCCAGCTCACCCCCTGGAGATACAGATACGCAGTATTTT. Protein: CASSPPGDTDTQYF.

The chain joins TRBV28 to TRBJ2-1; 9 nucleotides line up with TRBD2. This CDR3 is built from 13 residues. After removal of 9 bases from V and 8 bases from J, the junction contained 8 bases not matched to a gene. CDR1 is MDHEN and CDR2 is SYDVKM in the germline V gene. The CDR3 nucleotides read TGTGCCAGGGGCGGGAGGGCCGCGGATGAGCAGTTCTTC. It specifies CARGGRAADEQFF. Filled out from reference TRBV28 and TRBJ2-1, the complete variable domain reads DVKVTQSSRYLVKRTGEKVFLECVQDMDHENMFWYRQDPGLGLRLIYFSYDVKMKEKGDIPEGYSVSREKKERFSLILESASTNQTSMYLCARGGRAADEQFFGPGTRLTVL.

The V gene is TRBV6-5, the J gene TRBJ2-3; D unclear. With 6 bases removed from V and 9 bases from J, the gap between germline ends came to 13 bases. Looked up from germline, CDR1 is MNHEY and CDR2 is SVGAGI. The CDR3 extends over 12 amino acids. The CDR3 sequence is CASRSLSLTQYF. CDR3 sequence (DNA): TGTGCCAGCAGGTCCCTCAGTTTGACGCAGTATTTT.

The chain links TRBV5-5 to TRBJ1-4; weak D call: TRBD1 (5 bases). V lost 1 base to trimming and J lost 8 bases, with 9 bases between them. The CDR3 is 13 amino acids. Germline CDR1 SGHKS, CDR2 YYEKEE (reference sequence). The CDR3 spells CASSLFRAEKLFF. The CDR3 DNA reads TGTGCCAGCAGCTTGTTCAGGGCGGAAAAACTGTTTTTT.

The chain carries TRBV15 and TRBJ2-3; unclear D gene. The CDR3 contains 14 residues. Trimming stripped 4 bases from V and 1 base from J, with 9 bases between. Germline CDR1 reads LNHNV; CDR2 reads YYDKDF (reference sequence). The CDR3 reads CATSIRWGTDTQYF. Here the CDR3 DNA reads TGTGCCACCAGCATCAGGTGGGGCACAGATACGCAGTATTTT.

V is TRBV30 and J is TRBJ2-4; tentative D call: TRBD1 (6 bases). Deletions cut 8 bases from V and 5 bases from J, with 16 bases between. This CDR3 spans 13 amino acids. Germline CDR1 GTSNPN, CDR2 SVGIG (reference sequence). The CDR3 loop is CARGGDNENIQYF. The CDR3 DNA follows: TGTGCCCGCGGTGGGGACAACGAAAACATTCAGTACTTC.

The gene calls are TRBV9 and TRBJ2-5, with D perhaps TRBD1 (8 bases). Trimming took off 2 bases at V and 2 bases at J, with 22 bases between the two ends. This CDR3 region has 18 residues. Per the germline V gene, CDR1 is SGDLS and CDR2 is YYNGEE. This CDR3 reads CASSVGTGLRGGQETQYF. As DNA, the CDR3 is TGTGCCAGCAGCGTCGGGACAGGCCTAAGGGGAGGGCAAGAGACCCAGTACTTC.

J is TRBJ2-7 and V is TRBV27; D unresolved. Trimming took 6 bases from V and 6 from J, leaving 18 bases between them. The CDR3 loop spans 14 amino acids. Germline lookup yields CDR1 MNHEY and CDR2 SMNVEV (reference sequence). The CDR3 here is CASRGQAGLGEQYF. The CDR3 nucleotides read TGTGCCAGCAGGGGCCAGGCAGGTCTCGGCGAGCAGTACTTC.

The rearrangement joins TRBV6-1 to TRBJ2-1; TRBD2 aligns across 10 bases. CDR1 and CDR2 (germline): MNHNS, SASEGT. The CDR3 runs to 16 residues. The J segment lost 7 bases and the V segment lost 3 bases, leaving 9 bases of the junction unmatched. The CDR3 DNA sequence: TGTGCCAGCAGTGACGCGGCTAGCGGGAGTATGAATGAGCAGTTCTTC. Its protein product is CASSDAASGSMNEQFF.